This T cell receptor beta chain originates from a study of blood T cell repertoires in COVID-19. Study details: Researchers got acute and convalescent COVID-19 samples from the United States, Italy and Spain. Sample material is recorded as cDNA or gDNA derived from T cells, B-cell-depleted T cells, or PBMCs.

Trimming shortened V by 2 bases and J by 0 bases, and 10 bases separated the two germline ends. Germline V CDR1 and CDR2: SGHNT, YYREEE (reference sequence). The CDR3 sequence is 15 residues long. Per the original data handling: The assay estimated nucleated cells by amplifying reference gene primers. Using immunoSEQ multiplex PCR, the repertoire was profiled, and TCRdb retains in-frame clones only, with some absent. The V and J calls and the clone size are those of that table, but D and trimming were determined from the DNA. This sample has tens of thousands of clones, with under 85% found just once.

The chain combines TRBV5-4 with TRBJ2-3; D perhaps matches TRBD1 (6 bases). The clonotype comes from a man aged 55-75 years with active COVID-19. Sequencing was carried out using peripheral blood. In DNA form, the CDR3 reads TGTGCCAGCAGCTTAGGGGGTTCTAGCACAGATACGCAGTATTTT. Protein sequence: CASSLGGSSTDTQYF.